The 31 T cell receptor beta chains below were found in one sample sequenced in a study of blood T cell repertoires in COVID-19. TCRdb's table, derived via immunoSEQ multiplex PCR, lists solely in-frame clones and lacks some. The sample has under 300,000 clones; approximately 86% are singletons. Specimen: peripheral blood. The receptor set was obtained from a woman in her 70s with COVID-19, enrolled during active disease.

V and J are TRBV28 and TRBJ1-2; 8 bases match TRBD1. After removal of 4 bases from V and 4 bases from J, the junction contained 8 bases not matched to a gene. This CDR3 has 15 amino acids. Germline assignment: CDR1 MDHEN and CDR2 SYDVKM. The CDR3, as DNA: TGTGCCAGCAGTTACTCGGGACAGGCCGTCTATGGCTACACCTTC. Translation gives CASSYSGQAVYGYTF.

The V and J genes are TRBV9 and TRBJ2-7; D possibly corresponds to TRBD2 (6 bases). Germline V CDR1 and CDR2: SGDLS, YYNGEE. The V end was cut by 4 bases, the J end by 2 bases, with 10 bases between. CDR3 length equals 13 residues. The CDR3 DNA reads as TGTGCCAGCAGCACCGGGGGTACCTACGAGCAGTACTTC. Its protein product is CASSTGGTYEQYF.

The CDR3 protein is CASSLKGAYYGYTF. CDR3 nucleotide sequence: TGTGCCAGCAGTTTAAAGGGGGCCTACTATGGCTACACCTTC. J is TRBJ1-2 and V is TRBV28, with 7 bases aligning to TRBD1. The germline CDR1 and CDR2 sequences are MDHEN and SYDVKM. The CDR3 contains 14 residues. After removal of 2 bases from V and 3 bases from J, the junction contained 3 bases not matched to a gene.

The chain is built from TRBV19 and TRBJ1-3, with D perhaps TRBD1 (5 bases). From germline, CDR1 is LNHDA and CDR2 SQIVND (reference sequence). Trimming took 4 bases from V and 4 from J, leaving 14 bases between them. This CDR3 is built from 15 residues. The CDR3 region has the DNA TGTGCCAGTAGTAGGGGCCAGGCCACCGGAAACACCATATATTTT. Translation: CASSRGQATGNTIYF.

The chain links TRBV11-3 to TRBJ2-5; 8 bases agree with TRBD1. Per germline, CDR1 SGHNT and CDR2 YENEEA. The CDR3 has 14 residues. The V and J ends lost 3 bases and 5 bases, in that order; junction bases with no gene match: 5. The CDR3 DNA is TGTGCCAGCAGCTTGTCAGGGGGCTTGGAGACCCAGTACTTC. Amino acid sequence: CASSLSGGLETQYF.

The gene calls are TRBV19 and TRBJ1-2; the match to TRBD1 covers 7 bases. Germline V gene data show CDR1 as LNHDA and CDR2 as SQIVND (reference sequence). The CDR3 contains 12 residues. Trimming removed 6 bases from V and 3 bases from J; junction bases left unmatched: 1. The CDR3 DNA is TGTGCCAGTAGCAGGGGGGACTATGGCTACACCTTC. Translated, it gives CASSRGDYGYTF.

The DNA for the CDR3 is TGTGCCAGAAGCCCGAGTGGCTATGGCTACACCTTC. Residues: CARSPSGYGYTF. The chain recombines TRBV5-3 with TRBJ1-2, with unresolved D. TRBV5-3 is flagged as an ORF with uncertain function. The V and J ends lost 4 bases and 4 bases respectively, with 8 bases between them. The CDR3 contains 12 residues.

The rearrangement joins TRBV19 to TRBJ1-4, with D possibly TRBD1 on 6 matching bases. V lost 8 bases, J lost 8 bases, and 18 bases lay in between. CDR3 length equals 14 residues. Germline CDR1 reads LNHDA; CDR2 reads SQIVND (reference sequence). The CDR3 region has the DNA TGTGCCAGTTCGGTGGGGCAGGGGATGGAAAAACTGTTTTTT. Its translation: CASSVGQGMEKLFF.

This clone was seen more than once but under ten times. This chain links TRBV7-2 with TRBJ1-5; D gene ambiguous. The CDR3 extends over 12 amino acids. From germline, CDR1 is SGHTA and CDR2 FQGNSA. With 5 bases removed from V and 4 bases from J, the gap between germline ends came to 6 bases. The CDR3 DNA reads TGTGCCAGCAGCCTCAGTAATCAGCCCCAGCATTTT. As protein: CASSLSNQPQHF.

With respect to this clone: Distinct nucleotide sequences in the sample also encode this CDR3. The rearrangement uses TRBV18 and TRBJ1-1, with 8 bases matching TRBD1. J was trimmed by 5 bases and V by 3 bases; bases with no gene match: 5. Germline CDR1 KGHSH, CDR2 LQKENI. CDR3 length: 14 residues. CDR3 nucleotide sequence: TGTGCCAGCTCACCTACAGGGGGAAAGACTGAAGCTTTCTTT. Protein sequence: CASSPTGGKTEAFF.

The chain combines TRBV3-1 (or the pseudogene TRBV3-2) with TRBJ1-2, with unresolved D. The CDR3 is made up of 13 amino acids. Germline V gene data show CDR1 as LGHDT and CDR2 as YNNKEL (reference sequence). Trimming pared 1 base from V and 6 bases from J, leaving 9 bases between. CDR3 protein: CASSQVMIDGYTF. In DNA form, the CDR3 reads TGTGCCAGCAGCCAAGTCATGATAGATGGCTACACCTTC.

CDR3 sequence reads: CAWSVTSGSPLHF. The DNA of the CDR3 is TGTGCCTGGAGTGTGACGAGCGGGTCACCCCTCCACTTT. The chain is built from TRBV30 and TRBJ1-6; D gene ambiguous. The CDR3 sequence is 13 residues long. V was clipped by 0 bases and J by 10 bases, with 10 bases between them. The germline CDR1 and CDR2 sequences are GTSNPN and SVGIG (reference sequence).

V is TRBV5-1 and J is TRBJ2-7; 9 bases fit TRBD2. Trimming removed 4 bases from V and 5 bases from J; junction bases left unmatched: 10. The length of the CDR3 is 15 residues. CDR1 is SGHRS, CDR2 YFSETQ, per germline. This chain's CDR3 is CASSLAGGAWDEQYF. The CDR3 DNA sequence: TGCGCCAGCAGCCTTGCGGGGGGGGCGTGGGACGAGCAGTACTTC.

This sequence joins TRBV6-4 and TRBJ2-6; D call uncertain. V was shortened by 2 bases and J by 0 bases, with 11 bases between the two germline ends. Germline V gives CDR1 MRHNA, CDR2 SNTAGT. This CDR3 has 17 residues. CDR3 sequence: CASSDSVNPSGANVLTF. CDR3 bases: TGTGCCAGCAGTGACAGCGTCAATCCCTCTGGGGCCAACGTCCTGACTTTC.

This sequence joins TRBV1 and TRBJ1-3; the table names TRBD1, a call not compared with the DNA. TRBV1 is classified as a pseudogene. The CDR3 runs 16 residues. CDR3 region: CTSTSPGQGVGNTIYF. CDR3 bases: TGCACCAGCACCTCACCGGGACAGGGGGTCGGAAACACCATATATTTT.

The chain recombines TRBV5-1 with TRBJ1-1, with D perhaps matching TRBD1 (6 bases). CDR3 length: 17 amino acids. Germline V gives CDR1 SGHRS, CDR2 YFSETQ. The V and J ends lost 4 bases and 3 bases respectively, with 22 bases between them. The CDR3 DNA sequence: TGCGCCAGCAGCCATTCGTCGGACAGACGAGTCCACACTGAAGCTTTCTTT. As protein: CASSHSSDRRVHTEAFF.

On this clone: Compared with germline, one end of the junction differs, possibly owing to a read error. This chain links TRBV5-1 with TRBJ2-3; the D gene is possibly TRBD2 (6 bases). This CDR3 has 14 amino acids. Germline CDR1 is SGHRS and CDR2 is YFSETQ. Here the CDR3 reads CASSLDPEGNTQYF. The CDR3 DNA is TGCGCCAGCAGTTTGGACCCGGAGGGGAATACGCAGTATTTT.

The rearrangement links TRBV9 to TRBJ2-2; 9 nucleotides line up with TRBD1. This CDR3 has 15 residues. V lost 0 bases and J lost 6; bases outside the gene matches: 3. The germline gives CDR1 SGDLS, CDR2 YYNGEE. In nucleotides, the CDR3 is TGTGCCAGCAGCGTAGTGGGACAGGGTGCCGGGGAGCTGTTTTTT. Its translation: CASSVVGQGAGELFF. Supplemented by reference TRBV9 and TRBJ2-2, the full variable domain reads DSGVTQTPKHLITATGQRVTLRCSPRSGDLSVYWYQQSLDQGLQFLIQYYNGEERAKGNILERFSAQQFPDLHSELNLSSLELGDSALYFCASSVVGQGAGELFFGEGSRLTVL.

The rearrangement links TRBV13 to TRBJ2-1, with unresolved D. The germline V and J ends were trimmed by 4 bases and 3 bases, with 4 bases remaining between them. CDR3 length equals 12 residues. Germline CDR1 and CDR2: PRHDT and FYEKMQ (reference sequence). CDR3 loop: CASSSGYNEQFF. The CDR3 bases are TGTGCCAGCAGCTCCGGCTACAATGAGCAGTTCTTC.

The rearrangement uses TRBV12-3 or TRBV12-4 and TRBJ1-2; the D is unclear. The CDR3 runs to 12 residues. The germline V and J ends were trimmed by 4 bases and 4 bases, with 7 bases remaining between them. The CDR3: CASSSGVYGYTF. In nucleotides, the CDR3 is TGTGCCAGCAGTTCGGGAGTCTATGGCTACACCTTC.

The V gene is TRBV9, the J gene TRBJ1-4; 10 positions agree with TRBD1. The length of the CDR3 is 20 residues. J gave up 8 bases and V 0 bases, and 19 bases lay outside the gene matches. The V gene's germline CDR1 is SGDLS and CDR2 YYNGEE. For the CDR3, the DNA is TGTGCCAGCAGCGTAGGCCCAATAGGACCCGACAGGGGGCGTAGAGAAAAACTGTTTTTT. Its translation: CASSVGPIGPDRGRREKLFF.

V and J are TRBV10-3 and TRBJ2-2; tentatively, D is TRBD2 (7 bases). The CDR3 loop spans 15 amino acids. The germline V gene encodes CDR1 ENHRY and CDR2 SYGVKD. V was trimmed by 5 bases and J by 0 bases, leaving 10 bases between them. The CDR3 bases are TGTGCCATCAGTAGGGGGGGCCCGAACACCGGGGAGCTGTTTTTT. Protein: CAISRGGPNTGELFF.

The CDR3 protein is CASTGQIYEQYF. The CDR3 nucleotides are TGTGCCAGCACGGGACAGATCTACGAGCAGTACTTC. The gene calls are TRBV12-3 or TRBV12-4 and TRBJ2-7, with 7 bases aligning to TRBD1. Trimming removed 7 bases from V and 3 bases from J; junction bases left unmatched: 3. This CDR3 has 12 residues.

This sequence joins TRBV29-1 and TRBJ1-1; 7 bases map to TRBD1. CDR1 and CDR2 (germline): SQVTM, ANQGSEA. Unmatched junction bases numbered 6, after V lost 4 bases and J lost 4 bases. There are 13 residues in the CDR3. CDR3 region: CSVAQGGVTEAFF. The CDR3 bases are TGCAGCGTTGCCCAGGGGGGAGTCACTGAAGCTTTCTTT.

V and J are TRBV6-5 and TRBJ1-2; 10 nucleotides align to TRBD1. The CDR3 covers 14 residues. Per germline, CDR1 MNHEY and CDR2 SVGAGI. V trimming: 4 bases; J trimming: 6 bases; junction bases outside the gene matches: 5. For the CDR3, the DNA is TGTGCCAGCAGTTCGGGACAGGGGTTTCATGGCTACACCTTC. Amino acid sequence: CASSSGQGFHGYTF.

The chain couples TRBV20-1 to TRBJ1-1; D unresolved. The V gene's germline CDR1 is DFQATT and CDR2 SNEGSKA (reference sequence). This CDR3 is built from 11 residues. With 3 bases removed from V and 1 base from J, the gap between germline ends came to 3 bases. In DNA, the CDR3 is TGCAGTGCTAGTCAGAACACTGAAGCTTTCTTT. Protein product: CSASQNTEAFF.

V is TRBV21-1 and J is TRBJ2-5; the D call TRBD2 from the table was never checked on the DNA. TRBV21-1 is listed as a pseudogene. The CDR3 length is 13 residues. Here the CDR3 DNA reads TGTGCCAGCGGAAGGGGGGGTCAAGAGACCCAGTACTTC. The encoded protein is CASGRGGQETQYF.

As regards this clone: The junction shows a germline mismatch at one end, possibly a read error. The chain joins TRBV27 to TRBJ2-1; 9 nucleotides line up with TRBD1. The CDR3 totals 11 residues. The germline CDR1 and CDR2 sequences are MNHEY and SMNVEV (reference sequence). The CDR3 reads CASSLSGQGVF. In DNA, the CDR3 is TGTGCCAGCAGTTTATCGGGACAGGGTGTCTTC.

The chain uses TRBV30 and TRBJ1-1; a weak D match, TRBD1 (5 bases). Trimming left V 1 base short and J 2 bases short, with 8 bases between. The CDR3 is 13 amino acids. CDR1 GTSNPN and CDR2 SVGIG come from the germline V gene (reference sequence). The CDR3 DNA is TGTGCCTGGAGTGGGACATTTAACACTGAAGCTTTCTTT. Protein sequence: CAWSGTFNTEAFF.

The gene calls are TRBV28 and TRBJ2-5; TRBD1 matches 7 bases. The J segment lost 3 bases and the V segment lost 5 bases, leaving 21 bases of the junction unmatched. CDR1 MDHEN and CDR2 SYDVKM come from the germline V gene. The CDR3 covers 19 residues. The CDR3 here is CASSPRYIRSGTDKETQYF. As DNA, the CDR3 is TGTGCCAGCAGTCCGCGCTATATTCGCTCCGGGACAGACAAAGAGACCCAGTACTTC. Using reference TRBV28 and TRBJ2-5 for the parts outside the CDR3, the full variable domain is DVKVTQSSRYLVKRTGEKVFLECVQDMDHENMFWYRQDPGLGLRLIYFSYDVKMKEKGDIPEGYSVSREKKERFSLILESASTNQTSMYLCASSPRYIRSGTDKETQYFGPGTRLLVL.

V is TRBV5-1 and J is TRBJ2-7, with TRBD1 matching 10 bases. Germline CDR1 SGHRS, CDR2 YFSETQ. Trimming at V came to 4 bases and at J to 5 bases, leaving 9 bases not matched to a gene. The CDR3 sequence is 15 residues long. The chain's CDR3 is CASSLQTGGLDEQYF. As DNA, the CDR3 is TGCGCCAGCAGCCTCCAGACAGGGGGCCTGGACGAGCAGTACTTC. Full variable domain (outside the CDR3, taken from reference TRBV5-1 and TRBJ2-7): KAGVTQTPRYLIKTRGQQVTLSCSPISGHRSVSWYQQTPGQGLQFLFEYFSETQRNKGNFPGRFSGRQFSNSRSEMNVSTLELGDSALYLCASSLQTGGLDEQYFGPGTRLTVT.